Detailed here is one TCR beta chain. The target antigen is unknown. The source of the sample is a study of cytomegalovirus exposure and HLA in healthy donors. The study, taken as a whole, reports: Altogether, 164 TCR beta chains were recorded as cytomegalovirus-associated. That first-cohort TCR clusters tended to co-occur in the 90 to 150 validation repertoires was found in a later analysis. Reported performance of the classifier showed diagnosis of cytomegalovirus status with high specificity and sensitivity.

Sequencing used immunoSEQ multiplex PCR; TCRdb keeps in-frame clones, though not all of them. The sample consists of 80,000 or so clones, roughly 95% of them appearing once. V gave up 0 bases and J gave up 5 bases; unmatched junction bases: 7. This CDR3 has 16 amino acids. Germline V gene data show CDR1 as SGHTA and CDR2 as FQGNSA. Sequenced input: PBMCs. The rearrangement uses TRBV7-2 and TRBJ2-3, with 8 positions matching TRBD2. The origin of this receptor is a woman under 30 in good health and CMV-seronegative. The CDR3 DNA follows: TGTGCCAGCAGCTTAGCCGCCCGGGGGGGGGTAGATACGCAGTATTTT. Translating gives CASSLAARGGVDTQYF.